These T cell receptor beta chains were read from a single sample in a study of cytomegalovirus exposure and HLA in healthy donors. Sequenced by immunoSEQ multiplex PCR; TCRdb stores in-frame clones only, minus some. The sample records 40,000 to 50,000 clones, approximately 65% being singletons. The material sequenced was PBMCs. These receptor sequences come from a young man in good health and CMV-seronegative. Each CDR3 is given with its conserved first and last residue. A D gene is named only where the DNA matches it firmly. Only some rows state a clone size, as once, few, many or a class for expanded clones.

>TRBJ2-2|TRBV29-1|.|few
CSVVWQNTGELFF
TGCAGCGTTGTTTGGCAGAACACCGGGGAGCTGTTTTTT
>TRBJ2-3|TRBV6-6|.|.
CASSYSVTGPLGGQYF
TGTGCCAGCAGTTACTCGGTGACTGGCCCACTGGGGGGGCAGTATTTT
>TRBJ2-1|TRBV15|TRBD2|few
CATSVLREGRGNEQFF
TGTGCCACCAGCGTATTACGGGAGGGCCGGGGAAATGAGCAGTTCTTC
>TRBJ2-3|TRBV5-1|.|few
CASSPLDTGREDTQYF
TGCGCCAGCAGCCCACTTGATACGGGGCGGGAAGATACGCAGTATTTT
>TRBJ2-7|TRBV9|TRBD2|.
CASSVSREGREQYF
TGTGCCAGCAGCGTATCTCGGGAGGGCCGGGAGCAGTACTTC
>TRBJ1-2|TRBV19|TRBD1|once
CATYGLGTGINYGYTF
TGTGCTACTTATGGTTTGGGGACAGGAATTAACTATGGCTACACCTTC
>TRBJ1-1|TRBV6-5|.|.
CASSSGSEAAEAFF
TGTGCCAGCAGTTCCGGTTCGGAGGCAGCTGAAGCTTTCTTT
>TRBJ1-5|TRBV2|.|few
CASSEAGQYSNQPQHF
TGTGCCAGCAGTGAAGCGGGGCAGTATAGCAATCAGCCCCAGCATTTT
>TRBJ1-2|TRBV10-3|.|.
CAISESGGIYGYTF
TGTGCCATCAGTGAGTCGGGGGGAATCTATGGCTACACCTTC
>TRBJ2-7|TRBV15|TRBD1|.
CATSSGTGYEQYF
TGTGCCACCTCATCCGGGACAGGCTACGAGCAGTACTTC
>TRBJ1-2|TRBV30|.|.
CAWNLRANGYTF
TGTGCCTGGAACCTCAGGGCTAACGGCTACACCTTC
>TRBJ1-2|TRBV5-6|.|.
CASSLWLRDYGYTF
TGTGCCAGCAGCCTGTGGCTGAGGGACTATGGCTACACCTTC
>TRBJ2-1|TRBV27|TRBD2|.
CASSFLGLAGPPGDEQFF
TGTGCCAGCAGTTTCTTGGGACTAGCGGGACCTCCCGGGGATGAGCAGTTCTTC
>TRBJ1-4|TRBV29-1|.|.
CSVEVPGFEKLFF
TGCAGCGTTGAAGTTCCGGGGTTTGAAAAACTGTTTTTT
>TRBJ2-5|TRBV5-1|.|.
CASSLARQGRGETQYF
TGCGCCAGCAGCTTGGCCAGGCAGGGTAGAGGAGAGACCCAGTACTTC
>TRBJ1-1|TRBV27|.|.
CASSPGQMNTEAFF
TGTGCCAGCAGTCCCGGACAAATGAACACTGAAGCTTTCTTT
>TRBJ1-1|TRBV6-5|TRBD1|.
CASSSTGVGTEAFF
TGTGCCAGCAGTTCGACAGGGGTGGGCACTGAAGCTTTCTTT
>TRBJ2-7|TRBV5-6|.|.
CASSRRLDRTYEQYF
TGTGCCAGCAGCCGGAGATTGGACAGAACCTACGAGCAGTACTTC
>TRBJ1-3|TRBV6-1|TRBD1|few
CASSERNVGQGPSGNTIYF
TGTGCCAGCAGTGAAAGGAATGTCGGACAGGGGCCCTCTGGAAACACCATATATTTT
>TRBJ1-5|TRBV19|TRBD1|.
CASSPSRTGGVFDSNQPQHF
TGTGCCAGTAGTCCCTCCCGGACAGGGGGAGTCTTCGATAGCAATCAGCCCCAGCATTTT
>TRBJ2-1|TRBV10-3|TRBD2|.
CAIRTSGSGNEQFF
TGTGCCATCAGGACTAGCGGGAGTGGTAATGAGCAGTTCTTC
>TRBJ1-1|TRBV27|TRBD1|few
CASSLVGQGAYGTEAFF
TGTGCCAGCAGTTTGGTGGGACAGGGGGCGTATGGTACTGAAGCTTTCTTT
>TRBJ1-2|TRBV4-1|TRBD1|.
CASSLRDRGPPTF
TGCGCCAGCAGCCTCCGGGACAGGGGCCCTCCCACCTTC
>TRBJ1-2|TRBV7-2|TRBD1|.
CASSLPGRQGDYGYTF
TGTGCCAGCAGCTTACCGGGTCGACAGGGGGACTATGGCTACACCTTC
>TRBJ1-2|TRBV5-1|.|.
CASSLRGSEGGYTF
TGCGCCAGCAGCTTGAGAGGGAGTGAGGGTGGCTACACCTTC
>TRBJ2-1|TRBV10-3|TRBD2|.
CAISEGLAGHNEQFF
TGTGCCATCAGTGAGGGGCTAGCGGGGCACAATGAGCAGTTCTTC
>TRBJ2-7|TRBV2|.|.
CASSGGTLYEQYF
TGTGCCAGCAGTGGGGGGACACTTTACGAGCAGTACTTC
>TRBJ2-6|TRBV10-3|TRBD2|.
CAISGGLAGGPGANVLTF
TGTGCCATCAGTGGGGGACTAGCGGGAGGGCCTGGGGCCAACGTCCTGACTTTC
>TRBJ2-3|TRBV11-2|TRBD1|.
CASSLFGTGGKGGTDTQYF
TGTGCCAGCAGCTTATTCGGGACAGGGGGAAAAGGGGGCACAGATACGCAGTATTTT
>TRBJ2-1|TRBV10-2|TRBD2|.
CASSELAGINEQFF
TGCGCCAGCAGTGAACTAGCGGGGATCAATGAGCAGTTCTTC
>TRBJ2-3|TRBV2|.|.
CASIKENPRLGNTDTQYF
TGTGCCAGCATAAAGGAAAACCCTCGATTGGGCAACACAGATACGCAGTATTTT
>TRBJ2-7|TRBV29-1|.|few
CSGGETYEQYF
TGCAGCGGCGGGGAGACCTACGAGCAGTACTTC
>TRBJ2-7|TRBV5-6|TRBD2|.
CASSLGGVGLAREQYF
TGTGCCAGCAGCTTGGGGGGTGTAGGACTAGCCCGCGAGCAGTACTTC
>TRBJ2-7|TRBV7-9|TRBD2|.
CASSGLDEQYF
TGTGCCAGCAGCGGACTAGACGAGCAGTACTTC
>TRBJ2-2|TRBV5-6|.|.
CASSLWIQGRATGELFF
TGTGCCAGCAGCTTATGGATCCAGGGGCGTGCCACCGGGGAGCTGTTTTTT
>TRBJ1-1|TRBV6-6|TRBD1|.
CASSLFRDRGEAFF
TGTGCCAGCAGTCTCTTCCGGGACAGGGGTGAAGCTTTCTTT
>TRBJ1-1|TRBV19|.|.
CASSMDRGSTEAFF
TGTGCCAGTAGTATGGATAGGGGGAGCACTGAAGCTTTCTTT
>TRBJ2-3|TRBV7-9|.|.
CASSSIGITDTQYF
TGTGCCAGCAGCTCGATCGGGATCACAGATACGCAGTATTTT
>TRBJ2-1|TRBV15|.|.
CATSRDGGHGVEQFF
TGTGCCACCAGCAGAGATGGAGGGCACGGAGTTGAGCAGTTCTTC
>TRBJ2-5|TRBV5-6|TRBD2|.
CASSLGSGRAVYWQETQYF
TGTGCCAGCAGCTTGGGTAGCGGGAGGGCCGTTTATTGGCAAGAGACCCAGTACTTC
>TRBJ1-1|TRBV5-1|TRBD1|.
CASSFSGQGGTNTEAFF
TGCGCCAGCAGCTTCTCCGGACAGGGAGGGACGAACACTGAAGCTTTCTTT
>TRBJ1-5|TRBV30|TRBD1|.
CAWGQENSNQPQHF
TGTGCCTGGGGACAGGAAAATAGCAATCAGCCCCAGCATTTT
>TRBJ2-7|TRBV6-1|TRBD1|.
CASGEPGQSSYEQYF
TGTGCCAGCGGGGAACCGGGACAGTCCTCCTACGAGCAGTACTTC
>TRBJ2-5|TRBV2|.|.
CASSAVIAETQYF
TGTGCCAGCAGTGCGGTAATAGCAGAGACCCAGTACTTC
>TRBJ1-1|TRBV7-2|.|few
CASSLVSGGTEAFF
TGTGCCAGCAGCTTAGTATCGGGGGGCACTGAAGCCTTCTTT
>TRBJ1-2|TRBV20-1|.|few
CSAGGGLGYTF
TGCAGTGCTGGGGGCGGTCTTGGCTACACCTTC
>TRBJ2-2|TRBV15|TRBD2|.
CATAGRESGELFF
TGTGCCACCGCGGGGCGGGAGTCCGGGGAGCTGTTTTTT
>TRBJ2-3|TRBV5-1|.|few
CASSLPSGLIDTQYF
TGCGCCAGCAGCTTGCCCAGCGGCTTAATAGATACGCAGTATTTT
>TRBJ2-7|TRBV7-9|.|few
CASSSPGFYEQYF
TGTGCCAGCAGCTCTCCAGGCTTTTACGAGCAGTACTTC
>TRBJ1-2|TRBV29-1|.|.
CSVRTVRSEGFYGYTF
TGCAGCGTTAGGACCGTTCGGAGCGAGGGTTTCTATGGCTACACCTTC